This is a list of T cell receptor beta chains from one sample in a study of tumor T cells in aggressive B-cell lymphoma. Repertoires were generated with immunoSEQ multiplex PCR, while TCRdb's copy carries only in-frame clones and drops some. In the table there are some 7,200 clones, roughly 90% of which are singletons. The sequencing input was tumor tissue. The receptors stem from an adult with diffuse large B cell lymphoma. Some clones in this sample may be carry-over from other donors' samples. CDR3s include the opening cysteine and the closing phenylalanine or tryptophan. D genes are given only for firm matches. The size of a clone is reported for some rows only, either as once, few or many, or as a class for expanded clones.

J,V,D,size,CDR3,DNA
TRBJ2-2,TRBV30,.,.,CACRTGLNTGELFF,TGTGCCTGCCGAACAGGGTTGAACACCGGGGAGCTGTTTTTT
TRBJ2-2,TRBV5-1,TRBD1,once,CASSLTGQGSTGELFF,TGCGCCAGCAGCTTAACGGGACAGGGAAGCACCGGGGAGCTGTTTTTT
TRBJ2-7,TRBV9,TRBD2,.,CASSVDMGLGPYEQYF,TGTGCCAGCAGCGTAGATATGGGACTAGGACCCTACGAGCAGTACTTC
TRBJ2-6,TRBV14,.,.,CASSGYTSFVFRDTPSGANVLTF,TGTGCCAGCAGCGGATATACGTCGTTTGTGTTCCGGGACACTCCCTCTGGGGCCAACGTCCTGACTTTC
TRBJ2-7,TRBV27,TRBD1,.,CASRKQGATYEQYF,TGTGCCAGCCGAAAACAGGGGGCCACCTACGAGCAGTACTTC
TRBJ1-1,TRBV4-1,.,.,CASSLTANTEAFF,TGCGCCAGCAGCCTCACAGCGAACACTGAAGCTTTCTTT
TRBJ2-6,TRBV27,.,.,CASSPGFGANVLTF,TGTGCCAGCAGTCCGGGGTTTGGGGCCAACGTCCTGACTTTC
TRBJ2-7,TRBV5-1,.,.,CASRSGAYEQYF,TGCGCCAGCAGATCAGGGGCCTACGAGCAGTACTTC
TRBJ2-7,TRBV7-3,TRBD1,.,CASSLTLTGGRYRAYEQYF,TGTGCCAGCAGCTTAACTTTGACAGGGGGTAGGTATCGGGCCTACGAGCAGTACTTC
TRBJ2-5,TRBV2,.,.,CASRYQETQYF,TGTGCCAGCCGGTACCAAGAGACCCAGTACTTC
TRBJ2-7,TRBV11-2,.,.,CASSQGSYEQYF,TGTGCCAGCAGCCAGGGCTCCTACGAGCAGTACTTC
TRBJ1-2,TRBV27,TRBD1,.,CASSPGTGSNYGYTF,TGTGCCAGCAGTCCGGGGACAGGGAGTAACTATGGCTACACCTTC
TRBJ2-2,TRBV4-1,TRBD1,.,CASSRTGAGELFF,TGCGCCAGCAGCCGGACAGGGGCCGGGGAGCTGTTTTTT
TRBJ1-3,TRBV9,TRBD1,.,CASSPRDRIYSGNTIYF,TGTGCCAGCAGCCCCCGGGACAGGATCTACTCTGGAAACACCATATATTTT
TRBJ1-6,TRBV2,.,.,CASSMEGSPLHF,TGTGCCAGCAGTATGGAGGGATCACCCCTCCACTTT
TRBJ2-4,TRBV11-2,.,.,CASSFPLNIQYF,TGTGCCAGCAGCTTTCCCCTAAACATTCAGTACTTC
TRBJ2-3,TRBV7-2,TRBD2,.,CASSRGAGGSDTQYF,TGTGCCAGCAGCCGCGGAGCGGGGGGGTCAGATACGCAGTATTTT
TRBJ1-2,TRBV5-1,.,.,CASSEQRNYGYTF,TGCGCCAGCAGTGAACAGCGGAACTATGGCTACACCTTC
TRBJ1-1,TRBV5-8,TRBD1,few,CASSLDRDRGFDTEAFF,TGTGCCAGCAGCTTGGACCGGGACAGGGGATTCGACACTGAAGCTTTCTTT
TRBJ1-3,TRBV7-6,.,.,CASSPNRAGNTIYF,TGTGCCAGCAGCCCTAACAGAGCTGGAAACACCATATATTTT
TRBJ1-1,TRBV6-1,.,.,CASSVTGFREAFF,TGTGCCAGCAGTGTTACAGGGTTCCGAGAAGCTTTCTTT
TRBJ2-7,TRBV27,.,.,CASSIDRTSYEQYF,TGTGCCAGCAGTATAGACAGAACCTCCTACGAGCAGTACTTC
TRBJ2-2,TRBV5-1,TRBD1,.,CASGQGTNTGELFF,TGCGCCAGCGGACAGGGAACGAACACCGGGGAGCTGTTTTTT
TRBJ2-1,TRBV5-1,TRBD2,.,CASSQPERGAIDEQFF,TGCGCCAGCAGCCAGCCGGAGCGGGGGGCGATCGATGAGCAGTTCTTC
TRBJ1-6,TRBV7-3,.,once,CASSLNRNSPLHF,TGTGCCAGCAGCTTAAACAGGAATTCACCCCTCCACTTT
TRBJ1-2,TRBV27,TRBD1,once,CASSGYGTGADYGYTF,TGTGCCAGCAGTGGCTACGGGACAGGGGCCGATTATGGCTACACCTTC
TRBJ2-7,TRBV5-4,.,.,CASSERGAYEQYF,TGTGCCAGCAGCGAGCGCGGCGCCTACGAGCAGTACTTC
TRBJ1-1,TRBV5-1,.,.,CASSLQDAMNTEAFF,TGCGCCAGCAGCTTACAGGATGCTATGAACACTGAAGCTTTCTTT
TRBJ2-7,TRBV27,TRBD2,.,CASSATGGTTYEQYF,TGTGCCAGCAGCGCCACGGGGGGAACAACCTACGAGCAGTACTTC
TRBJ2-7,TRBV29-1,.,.,CSAAPEAVNEQYF,TGCAGCGCCGCGCCTGAGGCCGTCAACGAGCAGTACTTC
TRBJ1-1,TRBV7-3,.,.,CASSHGTGSEAFF,TGTGCCAGCAGCCACGGAACAGGCAGTGAAGCTTTCTTT
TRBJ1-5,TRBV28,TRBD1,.,CASSLQGARYSNQPQHF,TGTGCCAGCAGTTTACAGGGGGCTAGGTATAGCAATCAGCCCCAGCATTTT
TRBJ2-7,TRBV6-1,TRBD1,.,CASSATGWEQYF,TGTGCCAGCAGTGCGACAGGGTGGGAGCAGTACTTC
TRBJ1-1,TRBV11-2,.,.,CASSLGGGGSTEAFF,TGTGCCAGCAGCTTAGGTGGGGGGGGAAGCACTGAAGCTTTCTTT
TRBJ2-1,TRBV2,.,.,CASSTQLESEQFF,TGTGCCAGCAGTACCCAGCTAGAGAGTGAGCAGTTCTTC
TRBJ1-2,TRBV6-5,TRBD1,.,CASSPLDRAVGYTF,TGTGCCAGCAGTCCGCTTGACAGGGCGGTTGGCTACACCTTC
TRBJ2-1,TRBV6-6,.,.,CATIGSSYNEQFF,TGTGCCACCATTGGGAGCTCCTACAATGAGCAGTTCTTC
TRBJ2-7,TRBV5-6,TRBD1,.,CASSFVTGAYEQYF,TGTGCCAGCAGCTTCGTGACAGGGGCCTACGAGCAGTACTTC
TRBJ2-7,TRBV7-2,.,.,CASSLIPGHEQYF,TGTGCTAGCAGCTTAATTCCAGGGCACGAGCAGTACTTC
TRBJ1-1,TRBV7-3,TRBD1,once,CASSRQGPTEAFF,TGTGCCAGCAGCCGACAGGGCCCCACTGAAGCTTTCTTT
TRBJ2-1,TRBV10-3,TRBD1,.,CAISESGQGKPNYNEQFF,TGTGCCATCAGTGAGTCGGGACAGGGTAAGCCTAACTACAATGAGCAGTTCTTC
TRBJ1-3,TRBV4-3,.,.,CASSPEASSGNTIYF,TGCGCCAGCAGCCCCGAAGCAAGCTCTGGAAACACCATATATTTT
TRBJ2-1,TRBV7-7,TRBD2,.,CASSLAAGSYNEQFF,TGTGCTAGCAGCTTAGCAGCGGGGTCCTACAATGAGCAGTTCTTC
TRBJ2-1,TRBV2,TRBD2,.,CASATSGGSYNEQFF,TGTGCCAGCGCCACTAGCGGGGGGTCCTACAATGAGCAGTTCTTC
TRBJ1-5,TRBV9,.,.,CASSVGSIGEPQHF,TGTGCCAGCAGCGTGGGCAGCATTGGCGAGCCCCAGCATTTT
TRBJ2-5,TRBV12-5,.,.,CASGLDMETQYF,TGTGCTAGTGGTTTGGATATGGAGACCCAGTACTTC
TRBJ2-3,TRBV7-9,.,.,CASSLDGGPDTQYF,TGTGCCAGCAGCTTAGACGGGGGGCCCGATACGCAGTATTTT
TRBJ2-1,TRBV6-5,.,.,CASSYSRERNEQFF,TGTGCCAGCAGTTACTCCCGGGAGCGCAATGAGCAGTTCTTC
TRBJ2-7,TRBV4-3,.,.,CASSPRQGHSYEQYF,TGCGCCAGCAGCCCAAGGCAGGGGCACTCCTACGAGCAGTACTTC
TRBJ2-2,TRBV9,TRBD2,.,CATSPLAGGTGELFF,TGTGCCACCTCCCCCCTAGCGGGAGGAACCGGGGAGCTGTTTTTT
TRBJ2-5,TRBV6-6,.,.,CASSDRREYQETQYF,TGTGCCAGCAGTGATCGTAGGGAGTACCAAGAGACCCAGTACTTC
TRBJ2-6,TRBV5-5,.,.,CASSDYIMGANVLTF,TGTGCCAGCAGCGACTACATCATGGGGGCCAACGTCCTGACTTTC
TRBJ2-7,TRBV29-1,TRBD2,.,CSVASGGAHEQYF,TGCAGCGTTGCTAGCGGGGGGGCGCACGAGCAGTACTTC